Shown below are 20 T cell receptor beta chains from a single sample sequenced in a study of blood T cell repertoires in COVID-19. Libraries were prepared by immunoSEQ multiplex PCR; TCRdb keeps only in-frame clonotypes and omits some of them. The sample contains 25,000 to 30,000 clones, roughly 87% of which appear only once. Specimen: peripheral blood. Every receptor here comes from a human donor in a cohort sampled during active COVID-19.

J is TRBJ1-5 and V is TRBV19; a weak D match, TRBD1 (5 bases). CDR1 and CDR2 (germline): LNHDA, SQIVND (reference sequence). Trimming cost V 2 bases and J 2 bases, with 13 bases left between them. This CDR3 has 16 residues. CDR3 nucleotide sequence: TGTGCCAGTAGTATAAGCGGGGGGTCGGGCAATCAGCCCCAGCATTTT. Translating it yields CASSISGGSGNQPQHF. Supplemented by reference TRBV19 and TRBJ1-5, the full variable domain reads DGGITQSPKYLFRKEGQNVTLSCEQNLNHDAMYWYRQDPGQGLRLIYYSQIVNDFQKGDIAEGYSVSREKKESFPLTVTSAQKNPTAFYLCASSISGGSGNQPQHFGDGTRLSIL.

This clone was seen a few times. This chain joins TRBV5-4 and TRBJ2-3; 8 positions match TRBD2. The V gene end was trimmed by 5 bases and the J gene end by 0 bases; junction bases not matched to a gene: 5. The CDR3 contains 15 residues. Germline V gives CDR1 SGHNT, CDR2 YYREEE (reference sequence). CDR3 bases: TGTGCCAGCAGTCAAGCGGGGGAGAGCACAGATACGCAGTATTTT. Translating it yields CASSQAGESTDTQYF. Together with reference TRBV5-4 and TRBJ2-3, the CDR3 gives the full variable domain: ETGVTQSPTHLIKTRGQQVTLRCSSQSGHNTVSWYQQALGQGPQFIFQYYREEENGRGNFPPRFSGLQFPNYSSELNVNALELDDSALYLCASSQAGESTDTQYFGPGTRLTVL.

V is TRBV5-1 and J is TRBJ2-1; TRBD1 matches 10 bases. This CDR3 spans 15 amino acids. The V gene's germline CDR1 is SGHRS and CDR2 YFSETQ. V shed 4 bases, J shed 6 bases, and the junction held 7 bases outside the gene matches. This chain's CDR3 is CASSLRTGGANEQFF. CDR3 nucleotides: TGCGCCAGCAGCCTACGGACAGGGGGGGCCAATGAGCAGTTCTTC.

The chain employs TRBV24-1 and TRBJ2-6, with 7 bases identical to TRBD1. The J segment lost 1 base and the V segment lost 7 bases, leaving 6 bases of the junction unmatched. The V gene's germline CDR1 is KGHDR and CDR2 SFDVKD. This CDR3 contains 16 residues. The CDR3 sequence: CATSAGTDSGANVLTF. The DNA for the CDR3 is TGTGCCACCAGCGCCGGGACAGATTCTGGGGCCAACGTCCTGACTTTC.

CDR3 region: CASSQRGHSYEQYF. CDR3 sequence (DNA): TGTGCCAGCAGTCAACGAGGACACTCCTACGAGCAGTACTTC. The chain couples TRBV6-5 to TRBJ2-7, with a possible D match to TRBD1 (5 bases). The CDR3 sequence is 14 residues long. With 5 bases removed from V and 0 bases from J, the gap between germline ends came to 11 bases. Germline CDR1 is MNHEY and CDR2 is SVGAGI.

This clone came up a few times. This chain uses TRBV10-3 with TRBJ1-1; the match to TRBD1 covers 7 bases. Germline V lookup: CDR1 ENHRY, CDR2 SYGVKD. The CDR3 spans 13 residues. V lost 10 bases, J lost 1 base, and 6 bases stayed unmatched. CDR3 sequence (DNA): TGTGCCAGCCACCAGGGGGAGAACACTGAAGCTTTCTTT. Its protein product is CASHQGENTEAFF.

The chain combines TRBV11-3 with TRBJ2-5; D may be TRBD1 (6 bases). The germline V gene has CDR1 SGHNT and CDR2 YENEEA. The V and J ends lost 1 base and 5 bases respectively, with 11 bases between them. The CDR3 runs 14 residues. The CDR3 DNA sequence: TGTGCCAGCAGCTTAGTTGGGGGCCTGGAGACCCAGTACTTC. Its translation: CASSLVGGLETQYF. Supplemented by reference TRBV11-3 and TRBJ2-5, the full variable domain reads EAGVVQSPRYKIIEKKQPVAFWCNPISGHNTLYWYLQNLGQGPELLIRYENEEAVDDSQLPKDRFSAERLKGVDSTLKIQPAELGDSAVYLCASSLVGGLETQYFGPGTRLLVL.

The chain has TRBV5-4 and TRBJ2-2, with 13 bases lining up with TRBD2. From germline, CDR1 is SGHNT and CDR2 YYREEE (reference sequence). The V and J ends lost 0 bases and 1 base, in that order; junction bases with no gene match: 6. This CDR3 spans 19 amino acids. In DNA form, the CDR3 reads TGTGCCAGCAGCTTGGGGATCCGGACTAGCGGGGGGAACACCGGGGAGCTGTTTTTT. The encoded protein is CASSLGIRTSGGNTGELFF.

The gene calls are TRBV2 and TRBJ2-1; TRBD2 aligns across 11 bases. The CDR3 has 12 amino acids. V lost 4 bases to trimming and J lost 15 bases; unmatched junction nucleotides: 5. Germline V gene sequence: CDR1 SNHLY, CDR2 FYNNEI. This CDR3 reads CASSGDSGRGFF. The CDR3 DNA sequence: TGTGCCAGCAGTGGAGATAGCGGGAGGGGGTTCTTC.

The rearrangement uses TRBV6-5 and TRBJ2-1; 11 nucleotides align to TRBD2. Germline V lookup: CDR1 MNHEY, CDR2 SVGAGI. V was pared by 9 bases and J by 5 bases, with 9 bases of the junction left unmatched. The CDR3 contains 15 residues. CDR3 sequence: CASKLAGGPDNEQFF. The DNA for the CDR3 is TGTGCCAGTAAATTAGCGGGAGGGCCGGACAATGAGCAGTTCTTC.

The chain employs TRBV7-8 and TRBJ2-5, with 15 bases identical to TRBD2. Losses at the gene ends were 5 bases for V and 5 bases for J; bases not matched to a gene: 9. This CDR3 spans 17 amino acids. The germline V gene has CDR1 SGHVS and CDR2 FQNEAQ. The DNA of the CDR3 is TGTGCCAGCAGCCGCTCGGGACTAGCGGGAGGAGGGGAGACCCAGTACTTC. Its protein product is CASSRSGLAGGGETQYF. The complete variable domain, with remaining parts taken from reference TRBV7-8 and TRBJ2-5, reads GAGVSQSPRYKVAKRGQDVALRCDPISGHVSLFWYQQALGQGPEFLTYFQNEAQLDKSGLPSDRFFAERPEGSVSTLKIQRTQQEDSAVYLCASSRSGLAGGGETQYFGPGTRLLVL.

This clone was detected only a few times. The V and J genes are TRBV7-9 and TRBJ2-7, with a weak D call TRBD2 (6 bases). V dropped 2 bases and J dropped 2 bases, with 13 bases sitting between them. The germline CDR1 and CDR2 sequences are SEHNR and FQNEAQ (reference sequence). This CDR3 region has 15 residues. CDR3 coding DNA: TGTGCCAGCAGCTTAACCCGGGACTCACCCTACGAGCAGTACTTC. This gives the protein CASSLTRDSPYEQYF.

The chain recombines TRBV5-1 with TRBJ2-5, with D possibly matching TRBD2 (5 bases). Per the germline V gene, CDR1 is SGHRS and CDR2 is YFSETQ. Trimming took off 2 bases at V and 2 bases at J, with 13 bases between the two ends. The CDR3 sequence is 15 residues long. The CDR3 DNA follows: TGCGCCAGCAGCTTTGGTCTAGCATTACAAGAGACCCAGTACTTC. Translating gives CASSFGLALQETQYF.

The chain couples TRBV7-9 to TRBJ2-1; 8 nucleotides line up with TRBD2. This CDR3 comprises 14 residues. Germline lookup yields CDR1 SEHNR and CDR2 FQNEAQ (reference sequence). V lost 10 bases to trimming and J lost 9 bases; unmatched junction nucleotides: 14. CDR3 coding DNA: TGTGCCAACGAGGGGAAGGAAAGCGGGGGTGAGCAGTTCTTC. Its protein product is CANEGKESGGEQFF.

This chain uses TRBV15 with TRBJ1-1; D perhaps matches TRBD1 (5 bases). This CDR3 comprises 11 residues. The germline V gene encodes CDR1 LNHNV and CDR2 YYDKDF (reference sequence). Trimming cost V 5 bases and J 8 bases, with 9 bases left between them. This CDR3 is CATSSWTEAFF. The CDR3 bases are TGTGCCACCAGCTCCTGGACAGAAGCTTTCTTT.

The rearrangement links TRBV5-1 to TRBJ1-2, with D perhaps matching TRBD1 (6 bases). The CDR3 length is 16 residues. CDR1 is SGHRS and CDR2 is YFSETQ in the germline V gene. Trimming removed 3 bases from V and 2 bases from J, with 17 bases in between. CDR3 sequence: CASSWDGDQGNYGYTF. CDR3 DNA sequence: TGCGCCAGCAGCTGGGACGGGGATCAGGGGAACTATGGCTACACCTTC.

This chain uses TRBV7-8 with TRBJ1-2, with 7 bases that match TRBD1. This CDR3 has 14 residues. In germline, CDR1 is SGHVS, CDR2 FQNEAQ. V was pared by 5 bases and J by 0 bases, with 3 bases of the junction left unmatched. The DNA of the CDR3 is TGTGCCAGCAGCCGTACAGGGGCTAACTATGGCTACACCTTC. Protein: CASSRTGANYGYTF.

This sequence joins TRBV6-5 and TRBJ2-1, with D possibly TRBD2 on 6 matching bases. This CDR3 is built from 14 residues. Trimming cost V 4 bases and J 6 bases, with 13 bases left between them. Per germline, CDR1 MNHEY and CDR2 SVGAGI. The CDR3, as DNA: TGTGCCAGCAGTTTACAACTAGCCTCCAATGAGCAGTTCTTC. This encodes CASSLQLASNEQFF.

The V gene is TRBV2, the J gene TRBJ1-6; D might be TRBD1 (6 bases). V was trimmed by 0 bases and J by 3 bases, leaving 9 bases between them. The CDR3 is 16 residues long. The germline CDR1 and CDR2 sequences are SNHLY and FYNNEI. The CDR3 spells CASSEAQTGYNSPLHF. CDR3 in DNA: TGTGCCAGCAGTGAAGCACAGACAGGCTATAATTCACCCCTCCACTTT.

The V and J genes are TRBV4-2 and TRBJ1-6; unclear D gene. From germline, CDR1 is LGHNA and CDR2 YNFKEQ. Between the trimmed V and J ends, which lost 1 base and 7 bases, there was a span of 11 bases. The length of the CDR3 is 15 residues. The CDR3 nucleotides read TGTGCCAGCAGCCAAGCGGGCGGGGAGAATTCACCCCTCCACTTT. Translation gives CASSQAGGENSPLHF.